The entry that follows covers one T cell receptor (beta chain) sequence. This clone was seen just once. Its cognate antigen has yet to be identified. The input lacks base qualities; no much larger clone sits a single base away. The data derive from a study of shared clonotypes between healthy human individuals (TCRdb year 2020). Describing the broader study: The cohort included three men and two women between 18 and 49 years of age. Per donor, three plates each were used for CD4 naive and CD4 memory, two for CD8 naive, and one for CD8 memory. The study deeply sequenced blood TCR repertoires of several healthy adults to estimate repertoire size and the extent of clonotype sharing between individuals. To increase sequencing depth and limit assay-specific biases, different laboratories used diverse techniques to prepare libraries and sequence TCR repertoires. Between about 0.85 and 8.9 billion PBMCs per donor were obtained by leukapheresis.

Compared with germline, V lacks 3 bases and J lacks 6 bases; bases without a gene match: 17. CDR1 and CDR2, per the germline V gene, are SQVTM and ANQGSEA. The CDR3 goes from the cysteine to the phenylalanine over 16 residues. Of all the DNA, just the CDR3 is kept, 48 bases in frame from base 1. Using the deep immunoSEQ assay, TCR CDR3 regions were amplified from genomic DNA by multiplex PCR. Genomic DNA extracted from each cell subset was distributed evenly over all wells of several immunoSEQ 96-well plates, and each plate served as one replicate. For sorted subsets, roughly 190 ng of genomic DNA, equivalent to around 30,000 T cell genomes, went into each replicate PCR. Purified libraries were measured with a Qubit 3.0 fluorometer, size-checked on a Bioanalyzer 2100, and measured again with the KAPA Library Quantification kit. Every immunoSEQ 96-well plate was sequenced on a separate single-read 150-cycle Illumina NextSeq 550 flow cell. The authors' pipeline ran thus. The immunoSEQ output contained only junctional sequences without quality scores, so filtering could not match that applied to full-length reads. To assign V/J genes and CDR3, sequences were annotated using PyIR, a Python wrapper for IgBLAST v1.9, with IMGT germline references. Reads were filtered out if the reads had weak V/J assignments (E-value above 1e-6), no CDR3, stop codons, out-of-frame junctions, or ambiguous translated residues. V3J clonotypes were defined as sequences sharing an identical inferred V gene, J gene, and CDR3 amino acid sequence. The percentage overlap between two repertoires was calculated by dividing the number of shared unique clonotypes by the size of the smaller repertoire. Richness of each repertoire was evaluated using RTK rarefaction, the Chao1 estimator, and Recon v2.1 estimates of unobserved clonotypes. Generation probabilities for all TCRbeta clonotypes obtained by the gDNA method from a few donors were computed using OLGA. TCRdb's version of the immuneACCESS table is confined to in-frame rearrangements and falls short of the full clone set. An unresolved V gene accounts for under half of the shortfall where checked; the remainder is of unknown origin. The DNA gave D and trimming, while V, J and clone size come from that table. The sample table shows some 2,500,000 clones, and 80% to 95% are seen once. The ten biggest clones cover 0.36% of the sample.

Study-wide findings and limitations: Larger estimated clonotype richness was generally found for naive subsets than for memory subsets. The small number of donors limited the genetic and exposure-history diversity represented. Higher generation probabilities were observed for clonotypes shared by all four sorted-subset donors than for non-shared clonotypes. About 4.5% of naive CD4, 3.5% of naive CD8, 2% to 2.5% of memory CD4, and roughly 0.4% of memory CD8 clonotypes were shared across several donors. Incomplete sequencing was indicated by rarefaction of sorted-subset datasets, despite the large sequencing depth. Only blood was sampled, and tissue TCR repertoires likely differ from those in blood. Pairwise subsampling indicated that sequencing depth was expected to affect the degree of clonotype sharing among donors.

Donors were healthy HIV-negative adults with no recently reported acute infections or vaccinations. Every donor was a Caucasian adult living in Nashville, Tennessee, USA. CD4+ T cells were enriched by magnetic negative selection, after which naive cells were positively selected on CD45RA and the negative fraction was taken as the memory subset. After blood collection by leukapheresis, PBMCs were isolated using Ficoll-Histopaque density gradient centrifugation and then cryopreserved in the vapor phase of liquid nitrogen. Analytical flow cytometry was used to check the purity and quantity of each magnetically sorted T cell population. Genomic DNA was isolated from each sorted fraction and quantified by UV absorbance on a Nanodrop 2000c.

The sample taken for sequencing was naive CD4+ T cells from PBMCs. The label giving this sample's cell subset or site can be read as: CD45RA+ positively selected. The receptor was isolated from a man aged 18 to 29 in good health. Some clones in this sample may be carry-over from other donors' samples. The rearrangement combines TRBV29-1 with TRBJ2-7; 7 bases in the junction line up with TRBD1. The CDR3: CSVEIPGTVVGGEQYF. The DNA sequence is as follows: TGCAGCGTTGAGATCCCTGGGACAGTGGTTGGAGGCGAGCAGTACTTC.